One sample yielded the 17 T cell receptor beta chains listed below, sequenced in a study of shared clonotypes between healthy human individuals. In the naive CD8 group, cells lacked CD45RO and were positively selected for CCR7, so terminally differentiated effector memory CD45RA+ cells were left out. Only in-frame clones appear in the TCRdb table, and some are missing; sequencing was by immunoSEQ multiplex PCR. Counted here are around 650,000 clones, 95% to 97% occurring once; the ten biggest clones make up 0.11%. The sequenced material came from naive CD8+ T cells sorted from blood. The receptors originated from a woman aged 25 to 39 in good health.

The rearrangement uses TRBV18 and TRBJ2-1; D is uncertain. CDR1 is KGHSH and CDR2 is LQKENI in the germline V gene. The CDR3 consists of 11 residues. Trimming removed 3 bases from V and 12 bases from J, with 9 bases in between. As DNA, the CDR3 is TGTGCCAGCTCACCGGACGCATGGCAGTTCTTC. This codes for CASSPDAWQFF.

The chain couples TRBV9 to TRBJ2-1, with D perhaps TRBD2 (5 bases). Germline V CDR1 and CDR2: SGDLS, YYNGEE. The CDR3 is made up of 12 amino acids. V was cut by 5 bases and J by 7 bases, with 10 bases left in between. The CDR3 is CASRGLANEQFF. As DNA, the CDR3 is TGTGCCAGCAGGGGTCTAGCAAATGAGCAGTTCTTC.

This chain joins TRBV6-1 and TRBJ2-7; D is perhaps TRBD2 (6 bases). The CDR3 is 19 amino acids. Per germline, CDR1 MNHNS and CDR2 SASEGT. The V end was cut by 4 bases, the J end by 0 bases, with 25 bases between. The CDR3 loop is CASSGLGLGGHLFSYEQYF. CDR3 sequence (DNA): TGTGCCAGCAGTGGGCTTGGGCTAGGAGGGCACCTTTTCTCCTACGAGCAGTACTTC.

The chain links TRBV4-1 to TRBJ2-1, with TRBD1 matching over 7 bases. The CDR3 is 16 residues long. In germline, CDR1 is MGHRA, CDR2 YSYEKL. The trim removed 1 base at V and 7 bases at J, leaving 10 bases unmatched. Here the CDR3 DNA reads TGCGCCAGCAGCCAAGTTGACAGGGTCTTAGGGAATGAGCAGTTCTTC. It is translated as CASSQVDRVLGNEQFF.

The gene calls are TRBV28 and TRBJ1-1; D not certain. This CDR3 has 13 residues. V lost 6 bases to trimming and J lost 8 bases, with 16 bases between them. Germline CDR1 reads MDHEN; CDR2 reads SYDVKM. In nucleotides, the CDR3 is TGTGCCAGCAGGCCCGCCGCTGGACCAGAAGCTTTCTTT. Translated, it gives CASRPAAGPEAFF.

The chain is built from TRBV6-5 and TRBJ2-3; D is perhaps TRBD1 (7 bases). The germline V gene encodes CDR1 MNHEY and CDR2 SVGAGI. This CDR3 contains 13 residues. Trimming took 3 bases from V and 8 from J, leaving 12 bases between them. CDR3 in amino acids: CASSYSQGGTQYF. The CDR3 nucleotides are TGTGCCAGCAGTTATTCTCAGGGGGGTACGCAGTATTTT.

This clone came up a few times. V usage is TRBV9 and J usage is TRBJ1-1, with D uncertain. CDR3 length: 19 amino acids. The V end lost 0 bases, the J end lost 2 bases, and 23 bases lay between the germline ends. Germline V gene data show CDR1 as SGDLS and CDR2 as YYNGEE. DNA for the CDR3: TGTGCCAGCAGCGTAGCCTATTTGTCGGCTGTGGAAACTAACACTGAAGCTTTCTTT. Translated: CASSVAYLSAVETNTEAFF.

CDR3 residues: CASSQAGVTSGHYEQYF. As DNA, the CDR3 is TGTGCCAGCAGCCAAGCGGGGGTGACTAGCGGGCACTACGAGCAGTACTTC. The V gene is TRBV4-2, the J gene TRBJ2-7; TRBD2 matches 10 bases. CDR1 is LGHNA and CDR2 is YNFKEQ in the germline V gene. With V trimmed by 1 base and J by 3 bases, 9 bases remained unmatched. CDR3 size: 17 residues.

This sequence joins TRBV6-5 and TRBJ2-1; 10 nucleotides line up with TRBD2. The CDR3 length is 15 residues. The V segment lost 4 bases and the J segment 9 bases; nucleotides outside the gene matches: 9. Germline V gene data show CDR1 as MNHEY and CDR2 as SVGAGI. In DNA, the CDR3 is TGTGCCAGCAGTTCTCGTAGCGGGAGGTCCCCTGAGCAGTTCTTC. Residues: CASSSRSGRSPEQFF.

The chain couples TRBV28 to TRBJ2-3; TRBD2 agrees at 9 bases. CDR3 size: 16 residues. CDR1 MDHEN and CDR2 SYDVKM come from the germline V gene. V shed 2 bases and J 2 bases; nucleotides not matched to a gene: 5. The CDR3 nucleotides are TGTGCCAGCAGTTTAGGTAGCGGGGGACCCACAGATACGCAGTATTTT. This codes for CASSLGSGGPTDTQYF. The full variable domain, with the rest looked up from reference TRBV28 and TRBJ2-3, is DVKVTQSSRYLVKRTGEKVFLECVQDMDHENMFWYRQDPGLGLRLIYFSYDVKMKEKGDIPEGYSVSREKKERFSLILESASTNQTSMYLCASSLGSGGPTDTQYFGPGTRLTVL.

This chain joins TRBV7-9 and TRBJ2-6; the D is unclear. The length of the CDR3 is 16 residues. V dropped 1 base and J dropped 0 bases, with 7 bases sitting between them. The germline V gene has CDR1 SEHNR and CDR2 FQNEAQ (reference sequence). CDR3 protein: CASSLGSGSGANVLTF. CDR3 nucleotide sequence: TGTGCCAGCAGCTTAGGGTCGGGCTCTGGGGCCAACGTCCTGACTTTC.

This chain uses TRBV27 with TRBJ2-7, with D possibly matching TRBD1 (5 bases). The length of the CDR3 is 13 residues. Germline V lookup: CDR1 MNHEY, CDR2 SMNVEV (reference sequence). The ends were cut back, 3 bases at V and 6 bases at J, with 12 bases in the middle. CDR3 protein: CASSFPGKSEQYF. CDR3 DNA sequence: TGTGCCAGCAGTTTTCCAGGGAAAAGCGAGCAGTACTTC.

J is TRBJ2-5 and V is TRBV10-1; 9 bases fit TRBD2. The CDR3 consists of 15 residues. Germline V gene lookup returns CDR1 WNHNN and CDR2 SYGVQD (reference sequence). V shed 4 bases, J shed 5 bases, and the junction held 8 bases outside the gene matches. The CDR3 DNA is TGCGCCAGCAGTGCGAGCGGGAGGAGGGGTGAGACCCAGTACTTC. It is translated as CASSASGRRGETQYF.

V is TRBV5-1 and J is TRBJ1-2; TRBD1 matches 8 bases. Per germline, CDR1 SGHRS and CDR2 YFSETQ. The length of the CDR3 is 14 residues. Unmatched junction bases numbered 3, after V lost 1 base and J lost 4 bases. CDR3 loop: CASSLYGTGYGYTF. CDR3 in DNA: TGCGCCAGCAGCTTGTATGGGACAGGCTATGGCTACACCTTC.

This sequence joins TRBV5-4 and TRBJ2-5; D tentatively reads TRBD1 or TRBD2 (5 bases each). Germline V gene sequence: CDR1 SGHNT, CDR2 YYREEE (reference sequence). V lost 3 bases and J lost 5, with 14 bases in between. This CDR3 contains 14 residues. The CDR3 nucleotides read TGTGCCAGCAGCTCACCGGGACCCGGGGAGACCCAGTACTTC. Translated, it gives CASSSPGPGETQYF.

The DNA of the CDR3 is TGCGCCAGCAGCCAAGACCCCCTGGCGGGAGAAGCGGATACGCAGTATTTT. Amino acid sequence: CASSQDPLAGEADTQYF. The chain joins TRBV4-1 to TRBJ2-3; 7 bases align to TRBD2. CDR3 size: 17 residues. Trimming took 0 bases from V and 6 from J; bases not matched to a gene: 12. Per the germline V gene, CDR1 is MGHRA and CDR2 is YSYEKL.

With respect to this clone: An end of the junction does not agree with germline; a read error may underlie this. The chain links TRBV5-4 to TRBJ2-7; the D gene is possibly TRBD2 (6 bases). Germline values: CDR1 SGHNT, CDR2 YYREEE (reference sequence). The CDR3 is 13 residues long. The CDR3: CASTLGGSYEQYF. The CDR3 DNA reads as TGTGCCAGCACCTTGGGGGGTTCCTACGAGCAGTACTTC.